This TCR beta chain was found in a study of T cells in Graves' hyperthyroidism and ophthalmopathy. Regarding this clonotype: Antigen specificity is unknown.

The CDR3 regions of TCR beta were amplified from RNA transcripts. TCR CDR3 regions were first amplified by RT-PCR with HTBI primers. Via MiXCR, TCRdb re-called the multiplex PCR reads, giving one row per CDR3 protein. The table has 610,000 or so distinct CDR3 sequences, 46% seen once; the top ten hold about 7.8%. The CDR3 has 13 residues. CDR1 and CDR2 from the germline V gene are SQVTM and ANQGSEA. With 3 bases clipped from V and 2 bases from J, the junction kept 3 bases outside the gene matches. Study-wide results and limits: Stable hyperthyroidism was separated from ophthalmopathy by a model based on 13 V-J features.

The receptor comes from a young woman with Graves' hyperthyroidism. The chain combines TRBV29-1 with TRBJ2-5, with 7 bases lining up with TRBD1. Sequencing was done on a sample of peripheral blood or thyroid tissue (not recorded which). The CDR3 reads CSVEDRSQETQYF. The CDR3 bases are TGCAGCGTTGAGGACAGGTCTCAAGAGACCCAGTACTTC.